These 4 T cell receptor beta chains were all obtained from the same sample, sequenced in a study of response to subunit inactivated influenza vaccine. TCRdb reprocessed the RT-PCR reads with MiXCR, giving one entry per CDR3 protein. The sample yields around 540,000 distinct CDR3 sequences, 10% to 15% seen once. Sample: PBMCs from blood, taken on the day of vaccination. Receptors were obtained from a man aged 45-65 years who received an inactivated influenza vaccine.

The V call is TRBV5-1, the J call TRBJ2-7; no definite D call. Between the trimmed V and J ends, which lost 5 bases and 7 bases, there was a span of 13 bases. Germline V gives CDR1 SGHRS, CDR2 YFSETQ. This CDR3 contains 12 residues. The CDR3 DNA sequence: TGCGCCAGCAGAGATCAAGGGCAAGAGCAGTACTTC. Translating it yields CASRDQGQEQYF. The whole variable domain, filled in from reference TRBV5-1 and TRBJ2-7, reads KAGVTQTPRYLIKTRGQQVTLSCSPISGHRSVSWYQQTPGQGLQFLFEYFSETQRNKGNFPGRFSGRQFSNSRSEMNVSTLELGDSALYLCASRDQGQEQYFGPGTRLTVT.

This sequence joins TRBV5-1 and TRBJ2-7; 12 bases align to TRBD1. This CDR3 comprises 14 residues. With 2 bases clipped from V and 7 bases from J, the junction kept 4 bases outside the gene matches. The V gene's germline CDR1 is SGHRS and CDR2 YFSETQ. The CDR3 region is CASSLGTGGEEQYF. The CDR3 nucleotides read TGCGCCAGCAGCTTAGGGACAGGGGGCGAGGAGCAGTACTTC.

This clonotype was counted between two and nine times. A read error may produce the germline difference seen at one junction end. J is TRBJ1-3 and V is TRBV20-1, with a possible D match to TRBD1 (5 bases). In germline, CDR1 is DFQATT, CDR2 SNEGSKA (reference sequence). This CDR3 is built from 16 residues. The CDR3 sequence: CCARDRGRSSGNTIYF. CDR3 sequence (DNA): TGCTGTGCTAGAGATCGGGGCAGATCCTCTGGAAACACCATATATTTT.

The chain combines TRBV9 with TRBJ2-7; D is unresolved. Germline V gene data show CDR1 as SGDLS and CDR2 as YYNGEE. The length of the CDR3 is 14 residues. The V end was cut by 0 bases, the J end by 0 bases, with 7 bases between. CDR3 loop: CASSVGGYSYEQYF. DNA of the CDR3: TGTGCCAGCAGCGTAGGAGGCTACTCCTACGAGCAGTACTTC. Full variable domain (outside the CDR3, taken from reference TRBV9 and TRBJ2-7): DSGVTQTPKHLITATGQRVTLRCSPRSGDLSVYWYQQSLDQGLQFLIQYYNGEERAKGNILERFSAQQFPDLHSELNLSSLELGDSALYFCASSVGGYSYEQYFGPGTRLTVT.